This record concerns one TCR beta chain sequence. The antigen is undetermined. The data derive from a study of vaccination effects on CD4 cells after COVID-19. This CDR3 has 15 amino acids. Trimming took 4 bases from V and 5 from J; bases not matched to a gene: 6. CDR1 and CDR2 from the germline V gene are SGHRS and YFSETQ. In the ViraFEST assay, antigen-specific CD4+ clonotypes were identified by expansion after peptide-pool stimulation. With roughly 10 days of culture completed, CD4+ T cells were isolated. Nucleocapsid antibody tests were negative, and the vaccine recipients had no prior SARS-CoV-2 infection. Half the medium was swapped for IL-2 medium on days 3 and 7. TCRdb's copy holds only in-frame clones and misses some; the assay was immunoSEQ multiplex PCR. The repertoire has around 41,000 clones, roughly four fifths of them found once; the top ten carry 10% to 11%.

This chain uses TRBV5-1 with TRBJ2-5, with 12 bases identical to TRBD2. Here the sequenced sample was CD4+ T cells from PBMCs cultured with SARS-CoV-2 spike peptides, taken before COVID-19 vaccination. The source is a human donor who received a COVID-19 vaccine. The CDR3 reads CASSLLAGGQETQYF. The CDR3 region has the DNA TGCGCCAGCAGCCTACTAGCGGGGGGCCAGGAGACCCAGTACTTC.